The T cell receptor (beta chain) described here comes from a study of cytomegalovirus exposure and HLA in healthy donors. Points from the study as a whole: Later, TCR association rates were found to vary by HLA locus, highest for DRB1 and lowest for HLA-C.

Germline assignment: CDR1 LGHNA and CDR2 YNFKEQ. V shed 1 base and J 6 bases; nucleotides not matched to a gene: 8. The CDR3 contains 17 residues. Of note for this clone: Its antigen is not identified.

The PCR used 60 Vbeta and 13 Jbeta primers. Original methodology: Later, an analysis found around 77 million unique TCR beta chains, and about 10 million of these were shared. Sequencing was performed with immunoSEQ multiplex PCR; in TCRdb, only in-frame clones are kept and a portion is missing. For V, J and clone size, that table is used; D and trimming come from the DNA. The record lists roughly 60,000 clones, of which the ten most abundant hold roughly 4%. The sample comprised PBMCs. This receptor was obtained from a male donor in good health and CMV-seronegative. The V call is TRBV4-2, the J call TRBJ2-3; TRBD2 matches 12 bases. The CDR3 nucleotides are TGTGCCAGCAGCCAAGTCGGGACTAGCGGGTCGAGGGATACGCAGTATTTT. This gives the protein CASSQVGTSGSRDTQYF.